This entry lists 27 T cell receptor beta chains sequenced from one sample in a study of response to subunit inactivated influenza vaccine. TCRdb called the RT-PCR reads again in MiXCR, with one record for every CDR3 protein. The sample shows some 180,000 distinct CDR3 sequences, 9.2% of them seen only once. The sample in question was non-naive T cells sorted from PBMCs, obtained on the day of vaccination. These receptors all come from a man in his fifties who received an inactivated influenza vaccine.

In its sample, this clonotype was seen a few times. V usage is TRBV9 and J usage is TRBJ2-7; 9 nucleotides agree with TRBD2. Germline V lookup: CDR1 SGDLS, CDR2 YYNGEE. This CDR3 is built from 16 residues. V shed 0 bases and J 3 bases; nucleotides not matched to a gene: 7. In DNA form, the CDR3 reads TGTGCCAGCAGCGTAGCTTGGGCTAGCGGGGTCTACGAGCAGTACTTC. Translated, it gives CASSVAWASGVYEQYF.

This chain connects TRBV12-3 or TRBV12-4 to TRBJ1-2, with 8 bases identical to TRBD1. The CDR3 is 15 amino acids. Losses at the gene ends were 8 bases for V and 4 bases for J; bases not matched to a gene: 12. CDR3 in amino acids: CASQHTAGGRYGYTF. CDR3 DNA: TGTGCCAGCCAGCACACCGCAGGGGGCCGCTATGGCTACACCTTC.

The V and J genes are TRBV20-1 and TRBJ1-4; D call uncertain. The CDR3 totals 14 residues. Germline V gene lookup returns CDR1 DFQATT and CDR2 SNEGSKA (reference sequence). Trimming left V 1 base short and J 1 base short, with 7 bases between. The CDR3 DNA is TGCAGTGCTAGAGGTGAAAGAACTAATGAAAAACTGTTTTTT. It codes for CSARGERTNEKLFF.

This clonotype was counted only a few times. The rearrangement links TRBV5-1 to TRBJ2-7; possible D gene TRBD1, 5 bases. The V gene's germline CDR1 is SGHRS and CDR2 YFSETQ. Trimming cost V 5 bases and J 6 bases, with 12 bases left between them. This CDR3 spans 12 amino acids. The CDR3 here is CASSYGQSEQYF. The CDR3 nucleotides read TGCGCCAGCAGTTACGGACAAAGCGAGCAGTACTTC.

CDR3 amino acids: CASSPLQAGSYEQYF. Here the CDR3 DNA reads TGTGCCAGCTCACCACTCCAGGCCGGGTCCTACGAGCAGTACTTC. The chain employs TRBV18 and TRBJ2-7; no clear D. Germline V gene sequence: CDR1 KGHSH, CDR2 LQKENI. The CDR3 loop spans 15 amino acids. Deletions cut 1 base from V and 1 base from J, with 11 bases between.

This clonotype was seen at least ten times. The chain links TRBV5-1 to TRBJ2-7; 9 bases agree with TRBD2. This CDR3 has 16 amino acids. J was trimmed by 4 bases and V by 5 bases; bases with no gene match: 13. Germline V CDR1 and CDR2: SGHRS, YFSETQ. CDR3 DNA sequence: TGCGCCAGCAGAAACGCGCCGGGACTAGCAGAGTACGAGCAGTACTTC. Protein: CASRNAPGLAEYEQYF.

This clonotype was seen repeatedly, ten times or more. The V gene is TRBV28, the J gene TRBJ2-5, with 12 bases that match TRBD2. The CDR3 is 21 residues long. The junction had 19 bases not matched to a gene; V was cut back by 3 bases and J by 2 bases. Germline CDR1 MDHEN, CDR2 SYDVKM. The CDR3 DNA follows: TGTGCCAGCAGTTTCCAATGGGGGTTGACTAGCGGGAGCTTAAGTCAAGAGACCCAGTACTTC. Translated: CASSFQWGLTSGSLSQETQYF.

This clonotype was recorded at least ten times. The chain joins TRBV6-5 to TRBJ2-5; 10 positions agree with TRBD1. Germline CDR1 is MNHEY and CDR2 is SVGAGI. Trimming removed 2 bases from V and 3 bases from J; junction bases left unmatched: 3. The CDR3 length is 15 residues. CDR3 nucleotide sequence: TGTGCCAGCAGTTACATCGGGACAGGGGAAGAGACCCAGTACTTC. Its translation: CASSYIGTGEETQYF.

This clonotype has only a few counts. The chain combines TRBV28 with TRBJ2-5, with unresolved D. Germline values: CDR1 MDHEN, CDR2 SYDVKM. V lost 4 bases, J lost 2 bases, and 8 bases lay in between. The CDR3 loop spans 13 amino acids. CDR3 amino acids: CASSSSEQETQYF. CDR3 DNA: TGTGCCAGCAGTTCCAGCGAGCAAGAGACCCAGTACTTC.

The chain recombines TRBV29-1 with TRBJ2-3; 7 bases agree with TRBD2. The CDR3 extends over 13 amino acids. Losses at the gene ends were 3 bases for V and 3 bases for J; bases not matched to a gene: 3. Germline values: CDR1 SQVTM, CDR2 ANQGSEA. CDR3 region: CSVDGGGTDTQYF. CDR3 in DNA: TGCAGCGTTGATGGGGGGGGAACAGATACGCAGTATTTT.

This chain connects TRBV2 to TRBJ2-5, with 9 bases identical to TRBD1. The CDR3 is made up of 17 amino acids. Germline lookup yields CDR1 SNHLY and CDR2 FYNNEI. V shed 7 bases, J shed 4 bases, and the junction held 16 bases outside the gene matches. Here the CDR3 DNA reads TGTGCCAGCAATGGCGGGACAGGGTATTTGGGGCTAGAGACCCAGTACTTC. This encodes CASNGGTGYLGLETQYF.

This clonotype appeared a few times. The CDR3 DNA follows: TGTGCCAGCAGCGACCCGGGGCGCCCGTTGGGCTATGGCTACACCTTC. It is translated as CASSDPGRPLGYGYTF. This sequence joins TRBV6-2 or TRBV6-3 and TRBJ1-2; possibly TRBD1 for D (5 bases). This CDR3 spans 16 amino acids. The germline V gene encodes CDR1 MNHEY and CDR2 SVGEGT. V was trimmed by 6 bases and J by 4 bases, leaving 21 bases between them.

The chain combines TRBV2 with TRBJ1-5; 9 bases match TRBD1. Germline trimming cut 4 bases from V and 2 bases from J; bases unmatched to any gene: 3. The CDR3 spans 15 residues. The germline CDR1 and CDR2 sequences are SNHLY and FYNNEI. DNA of the CDR3: TGTGCCAGCAGTGGGGACAGGGTTGGCAATCAGCCCCAGCATTTT. It translates to CASSGDRVGNQPQHF.

Regarding this clonotype: One end of the junction is discordant with germline, which a read error may explain. The rearrangement joins TRBV7-2 to TRBJ1-3; D is unresolved. Looked up from germline, CDR1 is SGHTA and CDR2 is FQGNSA. This CDR3 is built from 13 residues. CDR3 coding DNA: TGTGCCAGCAGCATAGCGGTTGGAAACACCATATATTTT. It yields the protein CASSIAVGNTIYF.

The gene calls are TRBV28 and TRBJ2-3, with a tentative D call TRBD2 (7 bases). Germline lookup yields CDR1 MDHEN and CDR2 SYDVKM. The V gene lost 0 bases and the J gene lost 5 bases, with 15 bases spanning the gap. The CDR3 has 16 residues. The CDR3 reads CASSLWGGGFEDTQYF. The CDR3 DNA reads as TGTGCCAGCAGTTTATGGGGAGGGGGGTTTGAAGATACGCAGTATTTT. The entire variable domain, with the rest obtained from reference TRBV28 and TRBJ2-3, is as follows: DVKVTQSSRYLVKRTGEKVFLECVQDMDHENMFWYRQDPGLGLRLIYFSYDVKMKEKGDIPEGYSVSREKKERFSLILESASTNQTSMYLCASSLWGGGFEDTQYFGPGTRLTVL.

The chain joins TRBV27 to TRBJ2-2; 9 positions match TRBD1. The V gene end was trimmed by 2 bases and the J gene end by 7 bases; junction bases not matched to a gene: 8. Germline CDR1 and CDR2: MNHEY and SMNVEV (reference sequence). This CDR3 is built from 16 residues. Here the CDR3 DNA reads TGTGCCAGCAGTTTAAAGGGGACAGGGAGAGGCGGGGAGCTGTTTTTT. It encodes CASSLKGTGRGGELFF.

The table lists this clonotype with many counts. V usage is TRBV5-1 and J usage is TRBJ2-7; TRBD2 is a possible D gene (6 bases). The CDR3 sequence is 14 residues long. Deletions cut 2 bases from V and 2 bases from J, with 11 bases between. Germline values: CDR1 SGHRS, CDR2 YFSETQ. The CDR3 is CASSFLRGTYEQYF. The CDR3 DNA reads TGCGCCAGCAGCTTTCTGCGGGGTACCTACGAGCAGTACTTC. Full variable domain (missing parts from reference TRBV5-1 and TRBJ2-7): KAGVTQTPRYLIKTRGQQVTLSCSPISGHRSVSWYQQTPGQGLQFLFEYFSETQRNKGNFPGRFSGRQFSNSRSEMNVSTLELGDSALYLCASSFLRGTYEQYFGPGTRLTVT.

CDR3 nucleotides: TGCAGTGCTAGAGTCTTTAGCGGGAACGACATTCAGTACTTC. Translation gives CSARVFSGNDIQYF. This sequence joins TRBV20-1 and TRBJ2-4, with TRBD2 identical over 8 bases. The CDR3 sequence is 14 residues long. The germline V gene encodes CDR1 DFQATT and CDR2 SNEGSKA (reference sequence). Losses at the gene ends were 1 base for V and 8 bases for J; bases not matched to a gene: 7.

This clonotype was counted many times. The rearrangement uses TRBV7-2 and TRBJ1-2; 7 positions match TRBD1. The J segment lost 1 base and the V segment lost 5 bases, leaving 4 bases of the junction unmatched. Germline assignment: CDR1 SGHTA and CDR2 FQGNSA. The CDR3 covers 14 residues. CDR3 sequence (DNA): TGTGCCAGCAGCAGCACAGGGGTTAACTATGGCTACACCTTC. The encoded protein is CASSSTGVNYGYTF.

The chain has TRBV20-1 and TRBJ2-6, with 9 bases identical to TRBD1. CDR3 length equals 16 residues. The trim removed 6 bases at V and 1 base at J, leaving 7 bases unmatched. Germline V CDR1 and CDR2: DFQATT, SNEGSKA (reference sequence). CDR3 DNA: TGCAGTGCGGGGGGACAGGGACGATCTGGGGCCAACGTCCTGACTTTC. It yields the protein CSAGGQGRSGANVLTF.

Of note for this clonotype: At one of its ends the junction is not consistent with the germline gene, which may arise from a read error. The V gene is TRBV7-7, the J gene TRBJ2-1; D is perhaps TRBD2 (6 bases). This CDR3 spans 13 amino acids. Germline V gives CDR1 SSHAT, CDR2 FNYEAQ (reference sequence). Here the CDR3 reads CASSLGVGGEQFF. The CDR3, as DNA: TGTGCTAGCAGCTTAGGGGTCGGGGGTGAGCAGTTCTTC. Looking up the rest from reference TRBV7-7 and TRBJ2-1 gives the full variable domain: GAGVSQSPRYKVTKRGQDVTLRCDPISSHATLYWYQQALGQGPEFLTYFNYEAQPDKSGLPSDRFSAERPEGSISTLTIQRTEQRDSAMYRCASSLGVGGEQFFGPGTRLTVL.

This clonotype has just a few counts. This CDR3 is CASSLGDRVLNEQFF. Written as DNA, the CDR3 is TGTGCCAGCAGCTTAGGCGACAGGGTGTTGAATGAGCAGTTCTTC. The chain carries TRBV7-2 and TRBJ2-1, with 7 positions matching TRBD1. V gave up 1 base and J gave up 7 bases; unmatched junction bases: 7. Germline V gene data show CDR1 as SGHTA and CDR2 as FQGNSA. The length of the CDR3 is 15 residues.

There are many counts of this clonotype. V is TRBV4-3 and J is TRBJ1-2; D possibly corresponds to TRBD1 (5 bases). CDR1 is LGHNA, CDR2 YSLEER, per germline. This CDR3 spans 17 amino acids. Trimming shortened V by 0 bases and J by 2 bases, and 16 bases separated the two germline ends. This chain's CDR3 is CASSQDFQGPTNYGYTF. Written as DNA, the CDR3 is TGCGCCAGCAGCCAAGATTTTCAGGGTCCAACCAACTATGGCTACACCTTC.

This clonotype was counted between two and nine times. V gene TRBV12-3 or TRBV12-4 combines with J gene TRBJ1-3, with D tentatively TRBD1 (6 bases). Deletions cut 8 bases from V and 2 bases from J, with 10 bases between. This CDR3 has 13 residues. CDR3 sequence reads: CASGAGAGNTIYF. In DNA form, the CDR3 reads TGTGCCAGCGGGGCAGGGGCTGGAAACACCATATATTTT.

This rearrangement joins TRBV6-1 to TRBJ2-2; 9 bases are a match to TRBD2. The germline CDR1 and CDR2 sequences are MNHNS and SASEGT. V was clipped by 4 bases and J by 9 bases; unmatched bases: 9. CDR3 size: 15 residues. The CDR3 DNA reads TGTGCCAGCAGTGGTCTAGCGGGATTGGACCGGGAGCTGTTTTTT. It translates to CASSGLAGLDRELFF.

This chain links TRBV20-1 with TRBJ2-1; possibly TRBD2 for D (5 bases). The ends were cut back, 5 bases at V and 11 bases at J, with 13 bases in the middle. The CDR3 loop spans 11 amino acids. The germline gives CDR1 DFQATT, CDR2 SNEGSKA (reference sequence). As DNA, the CDR3 is TGCAGTGCTGGACTCGGGATCCAGCAGTTCTTC. Its translation: CSAGLGIQQFF.

This clonotype occurred many times. The chain combines TRBV28 with TRBJ2-3; D gene uncertain. CDR1 MDHEN and CDR2 SYDVKM come from the germline V gene. The CDR3 length is 14 residues. Trimming shortened V by 3 bases and J by 2 bases, and 9 bases separated the two germline ends. For the CDR3, the DNA is TGTGCCAGCAGTTTGATGGCAACCACAGATACGCAGTATTTT. This translates into CASSLMATTDTQYF.